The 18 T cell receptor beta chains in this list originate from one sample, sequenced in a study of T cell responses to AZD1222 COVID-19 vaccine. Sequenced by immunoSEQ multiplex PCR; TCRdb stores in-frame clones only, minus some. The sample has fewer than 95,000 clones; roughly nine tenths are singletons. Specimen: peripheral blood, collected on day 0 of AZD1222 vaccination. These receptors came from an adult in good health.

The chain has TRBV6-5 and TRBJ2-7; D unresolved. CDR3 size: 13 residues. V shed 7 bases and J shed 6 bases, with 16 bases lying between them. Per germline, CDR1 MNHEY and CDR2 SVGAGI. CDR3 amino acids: CASKSPIAGEQYF. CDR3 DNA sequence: TGTGCCAGCAAATCACCCATAGCTGGCGAGCAGTACTTC.

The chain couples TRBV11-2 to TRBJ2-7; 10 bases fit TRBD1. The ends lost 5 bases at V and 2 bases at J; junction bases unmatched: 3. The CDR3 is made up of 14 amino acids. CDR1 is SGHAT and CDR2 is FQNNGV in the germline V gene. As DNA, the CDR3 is TGTGCCAGCAGCCCGGACAGGGGGGCCTACGAGCAGTACTTC. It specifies CASSPDRGAYEQYF.

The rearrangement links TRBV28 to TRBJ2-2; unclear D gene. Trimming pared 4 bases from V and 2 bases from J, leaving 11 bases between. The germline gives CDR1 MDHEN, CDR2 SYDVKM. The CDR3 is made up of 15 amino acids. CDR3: CASSSQTVNTGELFF. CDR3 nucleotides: TGTGCCAGCAGTTCCCAGACGGTCAACACCGGGGAGCTGTTTTTT.

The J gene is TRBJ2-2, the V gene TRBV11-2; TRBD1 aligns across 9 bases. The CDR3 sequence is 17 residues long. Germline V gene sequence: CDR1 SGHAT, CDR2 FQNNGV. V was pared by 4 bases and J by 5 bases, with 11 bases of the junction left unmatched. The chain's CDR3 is CASSWKTGGVPTGELFF. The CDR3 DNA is TGTGCCAGCAGCTGGAAGACAGGGGGGGTTCCTACCGGGGAGCTGTTTTTT. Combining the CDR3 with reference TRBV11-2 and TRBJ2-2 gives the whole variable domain EAGVAQSPRYKIIEKRQSVAFWCNPISGHATLYWYQQILGQGPKLLIQFQNNGVVDDSQLPKDRFSAERLKGVDSTLKIQPAKLEDSAVYLCASSWKTGGVPTGELFFGEGSRLTVL.

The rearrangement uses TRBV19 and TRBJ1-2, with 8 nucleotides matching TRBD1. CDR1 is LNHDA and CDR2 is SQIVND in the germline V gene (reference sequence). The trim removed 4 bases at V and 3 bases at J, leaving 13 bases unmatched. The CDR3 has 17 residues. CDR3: CASSTLLVDRVDYGYTF. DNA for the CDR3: TGTGCCAGTAGTACCCTCCTAGTGGACAGGGTGGACTATGGCTACACCTTC.

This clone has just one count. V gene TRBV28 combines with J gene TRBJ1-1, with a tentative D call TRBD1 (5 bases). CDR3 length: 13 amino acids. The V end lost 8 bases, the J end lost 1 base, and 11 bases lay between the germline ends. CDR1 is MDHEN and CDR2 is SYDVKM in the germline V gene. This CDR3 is CASRLTGNTEAFF. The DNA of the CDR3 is TGTGCCAGCCGCCTAACAGGGAACACTGAAGCTTTCTTT. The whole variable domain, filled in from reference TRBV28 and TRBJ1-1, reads DVKVTQSSRYLVKRTGEKVFLECVQDMDHENMFWYRQDPGLGLRLIYFSYDVKMKEKGDIPEGYSVSREKKERFSLILESASTNQTSMYLCASRLTGNTEAFFGQGTRLTVV.

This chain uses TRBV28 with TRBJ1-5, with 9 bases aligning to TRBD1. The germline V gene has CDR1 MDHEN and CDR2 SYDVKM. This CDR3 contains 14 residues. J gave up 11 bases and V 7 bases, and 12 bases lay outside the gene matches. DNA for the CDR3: TGTGCCAGCACCTCGGGACAGGGAATTTGGTCCCAGCATTTT. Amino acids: CASTSGQGIWSQHF.

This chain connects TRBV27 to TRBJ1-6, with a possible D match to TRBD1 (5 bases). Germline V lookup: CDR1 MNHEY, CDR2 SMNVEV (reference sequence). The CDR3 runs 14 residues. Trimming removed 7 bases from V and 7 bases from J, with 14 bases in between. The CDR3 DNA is TGTGCCAGCAAGGGCGGGACTTCCAATTCACCCCTCCACTTT. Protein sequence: CASKGGTSNSPLHF.

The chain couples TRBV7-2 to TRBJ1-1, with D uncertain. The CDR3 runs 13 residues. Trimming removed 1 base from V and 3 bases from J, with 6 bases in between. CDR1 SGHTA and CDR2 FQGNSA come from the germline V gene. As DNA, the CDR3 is TGTGCCAGCAGCTTAGGCTGGGACACTGAAGCTTTCTTT. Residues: CASSLGWDTEAFF.

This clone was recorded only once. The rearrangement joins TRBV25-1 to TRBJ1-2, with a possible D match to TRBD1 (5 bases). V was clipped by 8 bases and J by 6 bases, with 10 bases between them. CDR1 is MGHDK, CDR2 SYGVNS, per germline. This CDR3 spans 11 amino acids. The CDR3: CASWGGDGYTF. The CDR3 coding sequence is TGTGCCAGCTGGGGCGGTGATGGCTACACCTTC.

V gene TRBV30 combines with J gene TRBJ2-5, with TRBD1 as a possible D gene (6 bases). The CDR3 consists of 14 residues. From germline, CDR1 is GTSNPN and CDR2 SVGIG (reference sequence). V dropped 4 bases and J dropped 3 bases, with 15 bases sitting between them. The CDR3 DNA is TGTGCCTGGACTACACCAGGGGTGGAAGAGACCCAGTACTTC. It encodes CAWTTPGVEETQYF.

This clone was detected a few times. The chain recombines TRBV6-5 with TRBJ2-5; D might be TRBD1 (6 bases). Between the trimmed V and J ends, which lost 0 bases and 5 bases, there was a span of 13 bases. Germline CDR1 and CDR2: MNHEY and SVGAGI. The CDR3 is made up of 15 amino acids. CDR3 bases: TGTGCCAGCAGTTACTCGACGGACAGCACGGAGACCCAGTACTTC. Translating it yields CASSYSTDSTETQYF.

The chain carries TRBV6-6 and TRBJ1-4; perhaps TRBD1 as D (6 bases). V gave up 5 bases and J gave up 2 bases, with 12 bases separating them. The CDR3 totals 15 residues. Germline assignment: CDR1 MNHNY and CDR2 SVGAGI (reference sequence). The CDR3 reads CASSEQGGTNEKLFF. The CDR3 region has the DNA TGTGCCAGCAGTGAGCAAGGGGGGACTAATGAAAAACTGTTTTTT.

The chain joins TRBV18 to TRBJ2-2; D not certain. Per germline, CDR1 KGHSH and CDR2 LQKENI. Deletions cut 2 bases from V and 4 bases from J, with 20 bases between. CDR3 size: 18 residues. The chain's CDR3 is CASSPSGRPLMSTGELFF. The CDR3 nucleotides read TGTGCCAGCTCACCATCTGGAAGACCCCTAATGAGCACCGGGGAGCTGTTTTTT.

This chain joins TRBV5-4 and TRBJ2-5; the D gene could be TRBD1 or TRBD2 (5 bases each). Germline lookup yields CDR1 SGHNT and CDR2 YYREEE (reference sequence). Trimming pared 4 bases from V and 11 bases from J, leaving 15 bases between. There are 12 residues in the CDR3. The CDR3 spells CASSNPRDPQYF. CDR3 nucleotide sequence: TGTGCCAGCAGCAACCCCCGGGACCCGCAGTACTTC.

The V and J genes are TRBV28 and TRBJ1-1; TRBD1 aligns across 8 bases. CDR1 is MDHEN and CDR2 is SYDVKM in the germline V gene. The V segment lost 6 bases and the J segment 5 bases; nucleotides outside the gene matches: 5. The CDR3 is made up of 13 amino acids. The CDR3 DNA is TGTGCCAGCAGACCTACAGGGGGAACTGAAGCTTTCTTT. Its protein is CASRPTGGTEAFF.

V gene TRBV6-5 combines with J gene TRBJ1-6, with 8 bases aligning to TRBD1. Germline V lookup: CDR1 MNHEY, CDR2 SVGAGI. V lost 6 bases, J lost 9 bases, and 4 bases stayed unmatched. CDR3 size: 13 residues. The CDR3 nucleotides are TGTGCCAGCAGGGACAGGGACGCTTCACCCCTCCACTTT. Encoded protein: CASRDRDASPLHF.

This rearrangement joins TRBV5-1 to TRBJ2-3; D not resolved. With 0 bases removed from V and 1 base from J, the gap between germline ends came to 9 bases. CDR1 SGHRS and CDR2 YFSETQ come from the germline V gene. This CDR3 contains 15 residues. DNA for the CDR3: TGCGCCAGCAGCTTGGCCCGACGGGGCACAGATACGCAGTATTTT. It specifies CASSLARRGTDTQYF.